These 14 T cell receptor beta chains originate from one sample sequenced in a study of identical twins. TCRdb analysed the 5' RACE reads with MiXCR anew, one entry per CDR3 protein. The sample yields some 900,000 distinct CDR3 sequences, around an eighth seen once. These data also formed part of another study, on yellow fever vaccine responses in identical twins.

The material sequenced was PBMCs. The receptor source for this set is a woman younger than 30 in good health.

The chain couples TRBV2 to TRBJ2-7; tentative D call: TRBD2 (6 bases). Between the trimmed V and J ends, which lost 3 bases and 0 bases, there was a span of 9 bases. CDR3 length: 14 residues. Germline values: CDR1 SNHLY, CDR2 FYNNEI. The DNA of the CDR3 is TGTGCCAGCAGTGAGGAGGGGACCTCCTACGAGCAGTACTTC. Protein product: CASSEEGTSYEQYF.

This clonotype showed up just a few times. This chain links TRBV6-1 with TRBJ1-2; D perhaps matches TRBD1 (5 bases). V lost 4 bases, J lost 4 bases, and 13 bases lay in between. This CDR3 region has 14 residues. CDR1 MNHNS and CDR2 SASEGT come from the germline V gene. Here the CDR3 reads CASSATGTAYGYTF. The CDR3 DNA reads as TGTGCCAGCAGTGCCACCGGGACCGCCTATGGCTACACCTTC.

This clonotype occurred many times. This chain joins TRBV7-9 and TRBJ1-4; D gene unclear. CDR1 and CDR2 (germline): SEHNR, FQNEAQ (reference sequence). This CDR3 is built from 14 residues. Trimming shortened V by 5 bases and J by 8 bases, and 15 bases separated the two germline ends. CDR3 nucleotide sequence: TGTGCCAGCAGCATTCCTCCCTCTGGGGAAAAACTGTTTTTT. Translating gives CASSIPPSGEKLFF.

J is TRBJ2-1 and V is TRBV28; D could derive from TRBD1 or TRBD2 (5 bases each). Trimming stripped 11 bases from V and 6 bases from J, with 23 bases between. CDR1 MDHEN and CDR2 SYDVKM come from the germline V gene. The CDR3 sequence is 15 residues long. CDR3 DNA sequence: TGTGCCGCACGAAAAAGGGACCTCAAGGGCAATGAGCAGTTCTTC. It encodes CAARKRDLKGNEQFF.

There are a few counts of this clonotype. The chain combines TRBV7-9 with TRBJ2-3; 8 bases are a match to TRBD1. The CDR3 covers 15 residues. The V and J ends lost 1 base and 4 bases, in that order; junction bases with no gene match: 4. CDR1 and CDR2 (germline): SEHNR, FQNEAQ (reference sequence). The CDR3 sequence is CASSLGQGSADTQYF. The CDR3 bases are TGTGCCAGCAGCTTAGGACAGGGGTCGGCAGATACGCAGTATTTT.

The chain recombines TRBV20-1 with TRBJ2-5, with TRBD2 identical over 11 bases. Germline CDR1 and CDR2: DFQATT and SNEGSKA (reference sequence). The junction had 7 bases not matched to a gene; V was cut back by 6 bases and J by 4 bases. The CDR3 is 14 residues long. The CDR3 coding sequence is TGCAGTGCGTCACTTACTAGCGGGGGAGAGACCCAGTACTTC. This sequence encodes CSASLTSGGETQYF.

This clonotype has only a few counts. The genes are TRBV28 and TRBJ2-7; D perhaps matches TRBD1 (5 bases). The CDR3 is 13 amino acids. V shed 3 bases and J shed 2 bases, with 8 bases lying between them. CDR1 and CDR2 from the germline V gene are MDHEN and SYDVKM. The CDR3 sequence: CASSLIGAYEQYV. For the CDR3, the DNA is TGTGCCAGCAGTTTGATAGGGGCCTACGAGCAGTACGTC.

The J gene is TRBJ2-1, the V gene TRBV29-1; 10 nucleotides line up with TRBD1. The CDR3 extends over 14 amino acids. The germline V gene encodes CDR1 SQVTM and CDR2 ANQGSEA. J lost 7 bases, V lost 1 base, and 4 bases had no gene match. In DNA form, the CDR3 reads TGCAGCGTTGAAGCGTGGGGACAGGGGAATGAGCAGTTCTTC. This sequence encodes CSVEAWGQGNEQFF.

This clonotype appeared a few times. This rearrangement joins TRBV5-1 to TRBJ2-3; D possibly uses TRBD1 or TRBD2 (5 bases each). V dropped 4 bases and J dropped 0 bases, with 15 bases sitting between them. This CDR3 comprises 16 residues. Germline loops: CDR1 SGHRS, CDR2 YFSETQ. In nucleotides, the CDR3 is TGCGCCAGCAGCCCGGGCAGGGAGATTAGCACAGATACGCAGTATTTT. Translation: CASSPGREISTDTQYF.

Remarks on this clonotype: Germline and junction disagree at one end, which may indicate a read error. The gene calls are TRBV3-1 and TRBJ2-2; D may match TRBD1 or TRBD2 (5 bases each). The CDR3 is 15 amino acids. The germline CDR1 and CDR2 sequences are LGHDT and YNNKEL (reference sequence). CDR3 sequence: CASTQGPGARGELFF. The CDR3, as DNA: TGTGCCAGCACCCAAGGGCCCGGGGCCCGCGGGGAGCTGTTTTTT.

This clonotype was counted only a few times. This chain joins TRBV11-2 and TRBJ1-2, with D tentatively TRBD1 (5 bases). V shed 4 bases and J shed 6 bases, with 9 bases lying between them. Germline lookup yields CDR1 SGHAT and CDR2 FQNNGV. The CDR3 runs 12 residues. In DNA, the CDR3 is TGTGCCAGCAGCTACGGACACGATGGCTACACCTTC. It encodes CASSYGHDGYTF.

The V gene is TRBV3-1, the J gene TRBJ2-3; TRBD1 or TRBD2 may be the D gene (5 bases each). Germline values: CDR1 LGHDT, CDR2 YNNKEL (reference sequence). The CDR3 spans 16 residues. Trimming took 2 bases from V and 3 from J, leaving 15 bases between them. This chain's CDR3 is CASSQLGRGATDTQYF. Here the CDR3 DNA reads TGTGCCAGCAGCCAATTGGGCCGAGGGGCGACAGATACGCAGTATTTT.

The rearrangement uses TRBV20-1 and TRBJ2-3, with D possibly matching TRBD2 (5 bases). Germline values: CDR1 DFQATT, CDR2 SNEGSKA (reference sequence). Trimming stripped 0 bases from V and 3 bases from J, with 10 bases between. The CDR3 is 14 amino acids. CDR3 residues: CSARDQRGTDTQYF. In DNA, the CDR3 is TGCAGTGCTAGAGATCAACGGGGAACAGATACGCAGTATTTT.

The rearrangement uses TRBV29-1 and TRBJ2-1; 7 nucleotides match TRBD2. The length of the CDR3 is 13 residues. Trimming removed 6 bases from V and 4 bases from J; junction bases left unmatched: 6. Germline-derived CDR1 and CDR2 are SQVTM and ANQGSEA. The CDR3 spells CSVLAERYNEQFF. The CDR3 bases are TGCAGCGTCCTAGCGGAGCGGTACAATGAGCAGTTCTTC.